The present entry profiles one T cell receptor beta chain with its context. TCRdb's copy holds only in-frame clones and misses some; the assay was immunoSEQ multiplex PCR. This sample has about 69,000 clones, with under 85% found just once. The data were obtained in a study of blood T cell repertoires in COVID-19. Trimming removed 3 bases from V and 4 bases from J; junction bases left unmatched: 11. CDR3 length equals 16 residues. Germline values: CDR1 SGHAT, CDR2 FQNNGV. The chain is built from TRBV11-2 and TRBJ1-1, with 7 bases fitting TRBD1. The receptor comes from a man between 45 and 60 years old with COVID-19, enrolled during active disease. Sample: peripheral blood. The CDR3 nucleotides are TGTGCCAGCAGCTTGTCCTCGACAGGGTCTGGCACTGAAGCTTTCTTT. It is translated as CASSLSSTGSGTEAFF.